The rows below give T cell receptor beta chains drawn from one sample of a study of TIL therapy for anti-PD-1-resistant metastatic lung cancer. Clones were read by immunoSEQ multiplex PCR, and TCRdb kept only the in-frame ones, dropping some. This sample has about 52,000 clones; 70% to 80% occur once, and the top ten carry around 4.8%. The sequenced sample was blood, obtained at baseline. These receptors all come from a woman aged 30 to 85 with non-small cell lung cancer. Each CDR3 is given with its conserved first and last residue. The order of the fields is V gene, CDR3 length, J gene, D gene, clone size, CDR3 DNA, CDR3 protein. A D gene is named only where the DNA matches it firmly. Clone size is shown for a subset of rows, as once, few, many or a class of expanded clone.

>TRBV19|19|TRBJ2-7|TRBD2|.
TGTGCCAGTAGGGGACTGTTAAACCCGGGACTAGCGGAATCCTACGAGCAGTACTTC
CASRGLLNPGLAESYEQYF
>TRBV19|15|TRBJ1-5|.|.
TGTGCCAGTAGTATTGGTGGAGGGTTTCATCAGCCCCAGCATTTT
CASSIGGGFHQPQHF
>TRBV6-1|15|TRBJ1-2|.|.
TGTGCCAGCAGTGAACGAGGGGCCCCCCTCTATGGCTACACCTTC
CASSERGAPLYGYTF
>TRBV7-3|14|TRBJ2-1|.|once
TGTGCCAGCAGCTGGGAGGAGGGCTACAATGAGCAGTTCTTC
CASSWEEGYNEQFF
>TRBV7-3|15|TRBJ1-5|.|.
TGTGCCAGCAGCCCAACATCAGGGGAAGGACAGCCCCAGCATTTT
CASSPTSGEGQPQHF
>TRBV29-1|20|TRBJ2-1|TRBD2|once
TGCAGCGTTAGGGAGATTTGGACTAGCGGGAGGCCCCAGATTTACAATGAGCAGTTCTTC
CSVREIWTSGRPQIYNEQFF
>TRBV15|14|TRBJ1-3|TRBD1|.
TGTGCCACCAGCATGGACAGGGTCAGAAACACCATATATTTT
CATSMDRVRNTIYF
>TRBV9|14|TRBJ1-2|TRBD1|.
TGTGCCAGCAGCCCCCGACAGGGAGGATTTGGCTACACCTTC
CASSPRQGGFGYTF
>TRBV11-2|15|TRBJ2-6|.|once
TGTGCCAGCAGCATTGGGGGTTCTGGGGCCAACGTCCTGACTTTC
CASSIGGSGANVLTF
>TRBV6-5|13|TRBJ2-5|TRBD1|once
TGTGCCAGCAGCCCGACAGGGGTCGAGACCCAGTACTTC
CASSPTGVETQYF
>TRBV29-1|13|TRBJ2-5|.|few
TGCAGCGTTCAAAGTCCCGCGGGCGAGACCCAGTACTTC
CSVQSPAGETQYF
>TRBV11-2|15|TRBJ2-2|.|.
TGTGCCAGCAGCTTAGAATCGGGGAACACCGGGGAGCTGTTTTTT
CASSLESGNTGELFF
>TRBV10-1|16|TRBJ2-3|.|.
TGCGCCAGCAGTGAAGGGGGGACACCCCGGTCAGATACGCAGTATTTT
CASSEGGTPRSDTQYF
>TRBV19|12|TRBJ2-1|.|.
TGTGCCAGTAGTTCGGGGAGTGGTGAGCAGTTCTTC
CASSSGSGEQFF
>TRBV6-1|12|TRBJ2-7|.|.
TGTGCCAGCAGTGAACAGGGCTACGAGCAGTACTTC
CASSEQGYEQYF
>TRBV11-2|12|TRBJ2-7|.|.
TGTGCCAGCAGCTTAGAAGGCCACGAGCAGTACTTC
CASSLEGHEQYF
>TRBV7-2|16|TRBJ1-2|.|.
TGTGCCAGCAGCCCTGGGGGGTCAGGGAGGGTCTATGGCTACACCTTC
CASSPGGSGRVYGYTF
>TRBV27|14|TRBJ2-3|.|.
TGTGCCAGCAGTTTAGGACCTAGCACAGATACGCAGTATTTT
CASSLGPSTDTQYF
>TRBV7-9|16|TRBJ1-6|.|.
TGTGCCAGCAGCTTAGGACAGAGCTCCTATAATTCACCCCTCCACTTT
CASSLGQSSYNSPLHF
>TRBV27|14|TRBJ2-5|TRBD2|.
TGTGCCAGCAGTTTAGCGGGGGGGCGCGAGACCCAGTACTTC
CASSLAGGRETQYF